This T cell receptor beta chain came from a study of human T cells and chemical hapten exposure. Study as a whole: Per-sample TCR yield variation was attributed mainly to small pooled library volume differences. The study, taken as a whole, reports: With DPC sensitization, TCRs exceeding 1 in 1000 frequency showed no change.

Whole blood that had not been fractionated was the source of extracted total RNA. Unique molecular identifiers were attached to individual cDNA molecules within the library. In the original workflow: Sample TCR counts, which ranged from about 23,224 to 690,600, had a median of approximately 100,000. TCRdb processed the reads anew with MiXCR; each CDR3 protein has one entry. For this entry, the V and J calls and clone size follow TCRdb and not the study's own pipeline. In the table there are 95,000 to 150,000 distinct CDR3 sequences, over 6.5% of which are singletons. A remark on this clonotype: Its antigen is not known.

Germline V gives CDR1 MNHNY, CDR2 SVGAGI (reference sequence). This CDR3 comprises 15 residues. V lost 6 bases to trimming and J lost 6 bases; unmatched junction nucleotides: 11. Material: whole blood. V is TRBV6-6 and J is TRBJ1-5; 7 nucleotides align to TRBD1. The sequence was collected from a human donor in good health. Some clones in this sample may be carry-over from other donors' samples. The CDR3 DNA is TGTGCCAGCAGGTACCCAGACAGGGCGGGTCAGCCCCAGCATTTT. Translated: CASRYPDRAGQPQHF.